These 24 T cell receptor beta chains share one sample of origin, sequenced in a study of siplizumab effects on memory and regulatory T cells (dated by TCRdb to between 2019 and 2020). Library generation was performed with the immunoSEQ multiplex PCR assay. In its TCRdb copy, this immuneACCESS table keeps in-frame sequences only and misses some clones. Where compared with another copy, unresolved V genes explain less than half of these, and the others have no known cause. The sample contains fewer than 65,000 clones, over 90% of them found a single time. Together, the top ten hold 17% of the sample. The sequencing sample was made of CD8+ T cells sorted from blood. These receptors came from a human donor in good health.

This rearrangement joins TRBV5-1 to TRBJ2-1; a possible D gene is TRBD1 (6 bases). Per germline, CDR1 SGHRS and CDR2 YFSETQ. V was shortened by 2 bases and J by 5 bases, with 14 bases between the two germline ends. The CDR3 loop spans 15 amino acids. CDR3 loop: CASSFDQGNNNEQFF. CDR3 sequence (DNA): TGCGCCAGCAGCTTCGATCAGGGGAATAACAATGAGCAGTTCTTC.

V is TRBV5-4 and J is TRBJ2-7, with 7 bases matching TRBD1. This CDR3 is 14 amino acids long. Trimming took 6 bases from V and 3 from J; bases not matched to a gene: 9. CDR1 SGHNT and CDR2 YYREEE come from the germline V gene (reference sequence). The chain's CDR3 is CASKPDRVNYEQYF. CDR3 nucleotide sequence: TGTGCCAGCAAGCCCGACAGGGTTAACTACGAGCAGTACTTC.

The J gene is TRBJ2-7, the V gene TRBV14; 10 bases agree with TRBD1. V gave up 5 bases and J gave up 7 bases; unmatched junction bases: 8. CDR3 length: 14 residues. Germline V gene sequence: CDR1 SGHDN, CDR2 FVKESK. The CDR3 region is CASSLRQGAREQYF. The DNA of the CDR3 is TGTGCCAGCAGCTTGAGACAGGGGGCGCGGGAGCAGTACTTC.

CDR3 sequence reads: CASSLAGGADEQYF. The DNA of the CDR3 is TGTGCCAGCAGCTTAGCGGGAGGAGCAGACGAGCAGTACTTC. The genes are TRBV7-9 and TRBJ2-7, with TRBD2 as a possible D gene (6 bases). This CDR3 region has 14 residues. Germline V gene data show CDR1 as SEHNR and CDR2 as FQNEAQ (reference sequence). V was clipped by 0 bases and J by 5 bases, with 11 bases between them.

The CDR3: CASSLGPKPLEETQYF. The CDR3 bases are TGTGCCAGCAGCTTGGGACCAAAACCTTTGGAGGAGACCCAGTACTTC. The genes are TRBV5-4 and TRBJ2-5; D gene ambiguous. The CDR3 sequence is 16 residues long. In germline, CDR1 is SGHNT, CDR2 YYREEE (reference sequence). Between the trimmed V and J ends, which lost 0 bases and 5 bases, there was a span of 17 bases.

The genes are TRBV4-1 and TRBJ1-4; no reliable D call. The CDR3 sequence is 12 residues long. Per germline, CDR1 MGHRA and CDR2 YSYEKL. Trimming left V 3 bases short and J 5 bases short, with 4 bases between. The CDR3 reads CASSHSNEKLFF. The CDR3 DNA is TGCGCCAGCAGCCACTCGAATGAAAAACTGTTTTTT.

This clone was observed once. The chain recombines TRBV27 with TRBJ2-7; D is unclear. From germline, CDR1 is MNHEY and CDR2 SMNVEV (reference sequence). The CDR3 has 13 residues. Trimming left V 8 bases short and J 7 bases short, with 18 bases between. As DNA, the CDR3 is TGTGCCAGCTACGGACGGACCCCTGGGGAGCAGTACTTC. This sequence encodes CASYGRTPGEQYF.

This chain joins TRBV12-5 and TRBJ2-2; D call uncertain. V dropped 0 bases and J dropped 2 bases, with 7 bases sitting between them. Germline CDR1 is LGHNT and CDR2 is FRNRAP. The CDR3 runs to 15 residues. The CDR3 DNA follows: TGTGCTAGTGGTTTGGTCGTCAGAAACACCGGGGAGCTGTTTTTT. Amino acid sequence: CASGLVVRNTGELFF. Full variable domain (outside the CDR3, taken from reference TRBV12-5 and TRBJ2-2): DARVTQTPRHKVTEMGQEVTMRCQPILGHNTVFWYRQTMMQGLELLAYFRNRAPLDDSGMPKDRFSAEMPDATLATLKIQPSEPRDSAVYFCASGLVVRNTGELFFGEGSRLTVL.

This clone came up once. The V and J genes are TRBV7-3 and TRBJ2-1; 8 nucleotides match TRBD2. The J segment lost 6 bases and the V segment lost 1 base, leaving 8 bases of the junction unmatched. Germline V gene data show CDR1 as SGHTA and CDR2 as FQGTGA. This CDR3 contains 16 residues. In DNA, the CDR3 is TGTGCCAGCAGCTTAAATGCAGGGACTAGTATCAATGAGCAGTTCTTC. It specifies CASSLNAGTSINEQFF.

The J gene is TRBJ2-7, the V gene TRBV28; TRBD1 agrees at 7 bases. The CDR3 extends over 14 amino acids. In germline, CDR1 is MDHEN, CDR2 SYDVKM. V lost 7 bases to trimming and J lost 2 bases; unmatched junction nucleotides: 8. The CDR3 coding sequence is TGTGCCAGCACCCCACAGGGGTCTACCTACGAGCAGTACTTC. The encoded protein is CASTPQGSTYEQYF.

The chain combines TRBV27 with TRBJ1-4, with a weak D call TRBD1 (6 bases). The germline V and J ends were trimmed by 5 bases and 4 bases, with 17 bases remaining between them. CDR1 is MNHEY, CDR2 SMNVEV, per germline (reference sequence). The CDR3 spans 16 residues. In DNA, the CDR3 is TGTGCCAGCAGTCCACGGACAGACACATATAATGAAAAACTGTTTTTT. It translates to CASSPRTDTYNEKLFF. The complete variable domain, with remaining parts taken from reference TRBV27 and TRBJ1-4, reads EAQVTQNPRYLITVTGKKLTVTCSQNMNHEYMSWYRQDPGLGLRQIYYSMNVEVTDKGDVPEGYKVSRKEKRNFPLILESPSPNQTSLYFCASSPRTDTYNEKLFFGSGTQLSVL.

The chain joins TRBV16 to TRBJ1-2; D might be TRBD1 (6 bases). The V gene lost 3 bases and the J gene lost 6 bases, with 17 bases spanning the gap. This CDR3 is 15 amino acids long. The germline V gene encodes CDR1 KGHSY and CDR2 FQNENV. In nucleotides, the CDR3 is TGTGCCAGCAGCCAGTTCCACAGGGAAGTAGATGGCTACACCTTC. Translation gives CASSQFHREVDGYTF. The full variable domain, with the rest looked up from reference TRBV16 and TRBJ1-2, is GEEVAQTPKHLVRGEGQKAKLYCAPIKGHSYVFWYQQVLKNEFKFLISFQNENVFDETGMPKERFSAKCLPNSPCSLEIQATKLEDSAVYFCASSQFHREVDGYTFGSGTRLTVV.

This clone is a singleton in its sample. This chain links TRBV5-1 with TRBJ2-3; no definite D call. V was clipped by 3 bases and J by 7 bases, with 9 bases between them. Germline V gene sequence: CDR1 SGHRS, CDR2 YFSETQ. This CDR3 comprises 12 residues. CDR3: CASSSDLYTQYF. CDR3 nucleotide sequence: TGCGCCAGCAGCTCGGACCTTTATACGCAGTATTTT.

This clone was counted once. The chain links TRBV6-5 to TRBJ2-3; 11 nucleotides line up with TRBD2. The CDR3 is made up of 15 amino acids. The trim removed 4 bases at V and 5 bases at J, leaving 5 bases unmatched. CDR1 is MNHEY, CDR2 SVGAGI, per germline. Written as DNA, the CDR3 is TGTGCCAGCAGTTTAGCGGGAGGGCCTGGAGATACGCAGTATTTT. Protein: CASSLAGGPGDTQYF.

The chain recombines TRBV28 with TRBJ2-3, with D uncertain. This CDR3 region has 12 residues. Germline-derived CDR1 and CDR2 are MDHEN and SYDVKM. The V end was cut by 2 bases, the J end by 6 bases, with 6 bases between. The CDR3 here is CASSLGWDTQYF. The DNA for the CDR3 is TGTGCCAGCAGTTTAGGATGGGATACGCAGTATTTT.

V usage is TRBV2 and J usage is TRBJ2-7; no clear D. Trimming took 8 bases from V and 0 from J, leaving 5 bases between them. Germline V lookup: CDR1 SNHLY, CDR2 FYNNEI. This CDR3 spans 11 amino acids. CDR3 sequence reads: CASFDSYEQYF. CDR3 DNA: TGTGCCAGCTTCGACTCCTACGAGCAGTACTTC. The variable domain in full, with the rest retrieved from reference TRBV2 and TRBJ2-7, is EPEVTQTPSHQVTQMGQEVILRCVPISNHLYFYWYRQILGQKVEFLVSFYNNEISEKSEIFDDQFSVERPDGSNFTLKIRSTKLEDSAMYFCASFDSYEQYFGPGTRLTVT.

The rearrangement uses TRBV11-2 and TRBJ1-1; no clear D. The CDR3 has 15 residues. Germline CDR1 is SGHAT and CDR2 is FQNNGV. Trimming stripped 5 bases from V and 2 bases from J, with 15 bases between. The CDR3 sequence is CASSTRLGYNTEAFF. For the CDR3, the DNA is TGTGCCAGCAGCACGCGATTGGGATACAACACTGAAGCTTTCTTT.

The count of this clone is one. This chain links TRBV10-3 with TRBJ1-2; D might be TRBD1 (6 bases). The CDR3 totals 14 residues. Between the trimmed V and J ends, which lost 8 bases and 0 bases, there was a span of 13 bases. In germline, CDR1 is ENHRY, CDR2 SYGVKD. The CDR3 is CAIYDRQANYGYTF. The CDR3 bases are TGTGCCATCTACGACAGGCAAGCTAACTATGGCTACACCTTC.

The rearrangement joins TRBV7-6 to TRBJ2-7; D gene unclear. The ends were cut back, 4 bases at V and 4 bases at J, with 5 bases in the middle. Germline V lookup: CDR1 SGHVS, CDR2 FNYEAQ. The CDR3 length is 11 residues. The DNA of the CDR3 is TGTGCCAGCAGCTCAAGATACGAGCAGTACTTC. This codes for CASSSRYEQYF.

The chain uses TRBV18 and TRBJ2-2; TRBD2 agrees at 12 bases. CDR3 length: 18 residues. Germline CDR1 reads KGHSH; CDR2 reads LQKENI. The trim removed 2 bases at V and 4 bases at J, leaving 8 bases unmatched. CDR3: CASSPLTSGSHSTGELFF. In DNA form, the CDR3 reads TGTGCCAGCTCACCATTGACTAGCGGGAGCCACAGCACCGGGGAGCTGTTTTTT.

This CDR3 reads CASSPTDTQYF. The CDR3 DNA sequence: TGTGCCAGCAGCCCCACAGATACGCAGTATTTT. The gene calls are TRBV7-8 and TRBJ2-3; D ambiguous. V shed 5 bases and J shed 2 bases, with 2 bases lying between them. This CDR3 is built from 11 residues. CDR1 is SGHVS, CDR2 FQNEAQ, per germline.

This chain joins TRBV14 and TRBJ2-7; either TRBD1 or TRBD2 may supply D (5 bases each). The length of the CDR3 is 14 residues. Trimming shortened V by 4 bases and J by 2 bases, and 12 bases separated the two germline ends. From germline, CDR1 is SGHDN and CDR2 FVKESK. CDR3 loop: CASSRRDHPYEQYF. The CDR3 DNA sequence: TGTGCCAGCAGCCGCCGGGACCACCCCTACGAGCAGTACTTC.

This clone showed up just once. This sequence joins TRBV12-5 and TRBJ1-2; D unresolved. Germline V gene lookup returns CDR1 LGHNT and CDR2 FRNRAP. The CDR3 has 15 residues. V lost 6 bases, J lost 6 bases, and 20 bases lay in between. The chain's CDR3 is CASGWGTHFRDGYTF. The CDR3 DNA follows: TGTGCTAGTGGATGGGGAACCCACTTCCGGGATGGCTACACCTTC.

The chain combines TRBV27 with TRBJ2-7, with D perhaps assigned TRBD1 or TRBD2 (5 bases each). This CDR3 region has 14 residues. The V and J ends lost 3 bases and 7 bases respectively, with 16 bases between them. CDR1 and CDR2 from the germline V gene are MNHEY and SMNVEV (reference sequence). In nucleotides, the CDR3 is TGTGCCAGCAGTTTGTCCCGGACACCGGGGGAGCAGTACTTC. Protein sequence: CASSLSRTPGEQYF.